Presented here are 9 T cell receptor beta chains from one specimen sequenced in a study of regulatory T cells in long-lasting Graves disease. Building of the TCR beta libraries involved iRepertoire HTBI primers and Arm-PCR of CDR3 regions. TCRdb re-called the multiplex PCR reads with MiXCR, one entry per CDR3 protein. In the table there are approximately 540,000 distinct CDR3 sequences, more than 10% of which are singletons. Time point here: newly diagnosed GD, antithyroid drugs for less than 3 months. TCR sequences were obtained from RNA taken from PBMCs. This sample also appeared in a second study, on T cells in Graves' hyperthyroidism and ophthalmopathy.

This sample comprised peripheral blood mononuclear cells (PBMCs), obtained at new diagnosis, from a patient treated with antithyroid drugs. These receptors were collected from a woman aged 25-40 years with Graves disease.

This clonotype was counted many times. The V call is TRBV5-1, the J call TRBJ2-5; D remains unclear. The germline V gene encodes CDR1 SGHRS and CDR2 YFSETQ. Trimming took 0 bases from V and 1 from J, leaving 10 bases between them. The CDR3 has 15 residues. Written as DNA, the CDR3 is TGCGCCAGCAGCTTGGCCGCAGGACCCCAAGAGACCCAGTACTTC. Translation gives CASSLAAGPQETQYF.

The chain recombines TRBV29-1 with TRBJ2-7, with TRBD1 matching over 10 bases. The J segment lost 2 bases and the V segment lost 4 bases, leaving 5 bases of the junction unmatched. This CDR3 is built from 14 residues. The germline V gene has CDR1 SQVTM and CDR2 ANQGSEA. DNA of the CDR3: TGCAGCGTTGTAAGGGGACAGGGGCCCTACGAGCAGTACTTC. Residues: CSVVRGQGPYEQYF.

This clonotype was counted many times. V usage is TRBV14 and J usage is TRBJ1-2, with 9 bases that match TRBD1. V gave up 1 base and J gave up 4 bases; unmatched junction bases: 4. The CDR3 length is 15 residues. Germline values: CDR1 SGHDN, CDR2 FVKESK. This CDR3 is CASSQAGQGGYGYTF. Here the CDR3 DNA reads TGTGCCAGCAGCCAAGCGGGACAGGGAGGCTATGGCTACACCTTC.

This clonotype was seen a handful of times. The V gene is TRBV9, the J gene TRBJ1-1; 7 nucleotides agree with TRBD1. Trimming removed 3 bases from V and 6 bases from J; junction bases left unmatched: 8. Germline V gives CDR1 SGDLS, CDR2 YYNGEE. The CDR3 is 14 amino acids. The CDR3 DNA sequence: TGTGCCAGCAGCGGCGGGACAGTTAAACCTGAAGCTTTCTTT. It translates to CASSGGTVKPEAFF.

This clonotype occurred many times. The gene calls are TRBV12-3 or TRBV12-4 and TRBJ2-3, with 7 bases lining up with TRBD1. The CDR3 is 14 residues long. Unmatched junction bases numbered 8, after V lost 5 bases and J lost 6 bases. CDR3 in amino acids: CASSPPDRADTQYF. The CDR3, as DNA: TGTGCCAGCAGTCCACCCGACAGGGCTGATACGCAGTATTTT.

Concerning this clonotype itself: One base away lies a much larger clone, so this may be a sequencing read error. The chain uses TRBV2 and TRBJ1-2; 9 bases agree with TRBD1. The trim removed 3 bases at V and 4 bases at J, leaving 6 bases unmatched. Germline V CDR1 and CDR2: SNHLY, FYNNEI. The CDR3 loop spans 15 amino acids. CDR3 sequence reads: CASSDPTGGSYGYTF. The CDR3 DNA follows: TGTGCCAGCAGTGATCCGACAGGGGGAAGCTATGGCTACACCTTC.

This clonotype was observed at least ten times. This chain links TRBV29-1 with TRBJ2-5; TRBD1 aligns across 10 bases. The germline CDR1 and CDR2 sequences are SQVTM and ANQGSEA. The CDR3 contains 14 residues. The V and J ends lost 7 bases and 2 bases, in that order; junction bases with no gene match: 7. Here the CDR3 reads CSARDRGPQETQYF. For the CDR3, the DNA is TGCAGCGCCCGGGACAGGGGACCGCAAGAGACCCAGTACTTC.

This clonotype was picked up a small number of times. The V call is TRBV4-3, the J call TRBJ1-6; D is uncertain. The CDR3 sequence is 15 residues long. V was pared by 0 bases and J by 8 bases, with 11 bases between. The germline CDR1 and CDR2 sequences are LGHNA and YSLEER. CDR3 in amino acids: CASSQDGTFYSPLHF. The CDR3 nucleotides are TGCGCCAGCAGCCAAGATGGAACATTTTATTCACCCCTCCACTTT.

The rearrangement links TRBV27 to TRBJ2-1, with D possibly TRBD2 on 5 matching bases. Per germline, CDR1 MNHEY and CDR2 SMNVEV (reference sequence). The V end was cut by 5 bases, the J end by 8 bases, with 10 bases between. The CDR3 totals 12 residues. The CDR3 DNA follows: TGTGCCAGCAGTACCGCTAGCTATGAGCAGTTCTTC. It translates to CASSTASYEQFF.